This T cell receptor (beta chain) was retrieved from a study of blood T cell repertoires in COVID-19 (dated by TCRdb to between 2020 and 2021). For the study in its entirety: Samples covering the acute and convalescent phases of COVID-19 were provided by collaborators in the United States, Italy and Spain. The material from the prospective study consisted of cDNA or gDNA derived from T cells, B-cell-depleted T cells, or PBMCs. The dataset comprised deeply sampled blood TCRbeta repertoires from subjects exposed to, actively infected with, or recovered from COVID-19. The repertoires were released in a freely available public database meant as a resource for research on the immune response to SARS-CoV-2. Samples were obtained from the ongoing ImmuneRACE study (first 160 participants) and from about 1,300 subjects provided by 6 global collaborators. Sample metadata almost always included a de-identified subject ID, COVID-19 status, age in years and sex. Where HLA class I and class II types were available, the types were taken from metadata supplied by the sample provider, not from assay-based typing. Paper-wide results and their limitations: How much clinical and demographic metadata was included differed by source and by participant, and the metadata was provided uncurated.

The collaborating institutions used their own protocols to collect whole blood in K2EDTA tubes. For TCRbeta analysis, collaborator samples were shipped as frozen whole blood, as isolated PBMCs, or as DNA extracted from either sample type. The immunoSEQ Assay, a bias-controlled multiplex PCR, was used to amplify TCRbeta CDR3 regions from genomic DNA. The authors' analysis ran thus. Within the assay, amplification of reference gene primers was used to estimate how many nucleated cells each sample contained. To quantify the absolute abundance of each unique TCRbeta CDR3 rearrangement, sequence reads were collapsed and filtered. For each sample, productive Simpson clonality was calculated as the square root of Simpson's diversity index across productive rearrangements. Entries here come from immuneACCESS through TCRdb and include only in-frame sequences with V and J called. Some clones fail to appear in such tables; in the studies checked, an unresolved V gene covers under half of the shortfall, and the cause of the remainder is unknown. That table supplies the V and J calls and clone size; D and trimming were determined from the DNA. The table for this sample lists 35,000 to 45,000 clones; about 86% of them were counted only once. The ten largest clonotypes hold 55% to 70% of the sample.

As regards this clone: The antigen it recognizes is unknown. No base qualities exist here, and no much larger clone lies one base off it.

The germline V gene gives CDR1 as SGHTA and CDR2 as FQGNSA. From the cysteine up to the phenylalanine, the CDR3 has a length of 15 residues. The retained sequence is limited to the CDR3, 45 bases, with the frame set at the first base. Trimming costs V 5 bases and J 4 bases, and their ends lie 15 bases apart. Sequencing was carried out using peripheral blood. The receptor was derived from a man between 65 and 85 years old with acute or convalescent COVID-19. The rearranged chain carries TRBV7-2 and TRBJ1-5; a tentative D call is TRBD1 (5 bases match). The DNA sequence reads TGTGCCAGCAGCCCTGAGCCAGGGAGGAATCAGCCCCAGCATTTT. Its translation is CASSPEPGRNQPQHF.